A selection of T cell receptor beta chains follows, all from one sample in a study of blood T cell repertoires in COVID-19. Profiling relied on immunoSEQ multiplex PCR, and the TCRdb table lists in-frame clones only, not all of them. The sample carries fewer than 700,000 clones, about 89% recorded once. The material sequenced was peripheral blood. These receptors all stem from a woman in her forties or fifties with COVID-19, enrolled during active disease. CDR3s include the opening cysteine and the closing phenylalanine or tryptophan. D genes are given only for firm matches. Some rows mark clone size as missing; the rest say once, few, many or name a class of expanded clone.

d_call j_call clone_size v_call cdr3_aa cdr3_nt
TRBD1 TRBJ2-7 few TRBV7-9 CASRRDRWYF TGTGCCAGCCGAAGGGACAGATGGTACTTC
- TRBJ2-2 - TRBV5-1 CASSQAFTGELFF TGCGCCAGCAGCCAGGCGTTCACCGGGGAGCTGTTTTTT
- TRBJ1-1 - TRBV6-5 CASRTNRAAFF TGTGCCAGCAGGACGAACAGGGCTGCTTTCTTT
- TRBJ1-1 - TRBV2 CASSEELGGGAFF TGTGCCAGCAGTGAAGAGCTGGGAGGCGGAGCTTTCTTT
TRBD2 TRBJ2-1 once TRBV28 CASSSPGGVAGALTEQFF TGTGCCAGCAGTTCCCCAGGGGGAGTAGCGGGGGCCCTTACTGAGCAGTTCTTC
- TRBJ1-3 - TRBV20-1 CSASMGLGGNTIYF TGCAGTGCTAGTATGGGCCTGGGCGGAAACACCATATATTTT
TRBD2 TRBJ2-1 - TRBV9 CASSPRGGNEQFF TGTGCCAGCAGCCCTCGGGGGGGGAATGAGCAGTTCTTC
- TRBJ1-2 - TRBV6-5 CASSRTGPSGYTF TGTGCCAGCAGTCGAACCGGCCCTAGTGGCTACACCTTC
TRBD1 TRBJ1-1 - TRBV7-2 CASSPGTGTEAFF TGTGCCAGCAGCCCCGGGACAGGGACTGAAGCTTTCTTT
- TRBJ1-1 - TRBV3-1/TRBV3-2 CASSRQTLNTEAFF TGTGCCAGCAGCCGACAGACCTTGAACACTGAAGCTTTCTTT
- TRBJ2-2 - TRBV19 CASSIREAGELFF TGTGCCAGTAGTATCAGGGAGGCCGGGGAGCTGTTTTTT
- TRBJ1-4 - TRBV19 CASSIGGQAHNEKLFF TGTGCCAGTAGTATAGGAGGGCAGGCACATAATGAAAAACTGTTTTTT
- TRBJ1-1 - TRBV9 CASSVALTGRTEAFF TGTGCCAGCAGCGTTGCCCTAACAGGGAGAACTGAAGCTTTCTTT
- TRBJ2-7 - TRBV30 CAWSVKLLREQYF TGTGCCTGGAGTGTCAAGTTATTGAGAGAGCAGTACTTC